These T cell receptor beta chains were read from a single sample in a study of T cells in localized non-small cell lung cancer. Some clones are missing from TCRdb's copy, which holds only in-frame ones; the method was immunoSEQ multiplex PCR. The sample consists of around 30,000 clones, roughly 80% of them appearing once. The input for sequencing was peripheral blood, taken before any cancer treatment. These receptors were taken from a male donor aged 60 or over with stage II squamous cell lung carcinoma. CDR3s include the opening cysteine and the closing phenylalanine or tryptophan. Each record gives: clone size, V gene, D gene, J gene, CDR3 protein, CDR3 DNA. The D gene is left open where the match is weak. Clone size, where shown, is once, few, many, or a class for clones that have expanded.

clone_size: few
v_call: TRBV19
d_call: TRBD2
j_call: TRBJ2-1
cdr3_aa: CASSPSGGYNEQFF
cdr3_nt: TGTGCCAGTAGTCCGAGCGGGGGCTACAATGAGCAGTTCTTC

clone_size: NA
v_call: TRBV4-1
d_call: NA
j_call: TRBJ1-1
cdr3_aa: CASKEGGYTEAFF
cdr3_nt: TGCGCCAGCAAAGAGGGGGGGTACACTGAAGCTTTCTTT

clone_size: NA
v_call: TRBV20-1
d_call: NA
j_call: TRBJ1-1
cdr3_aa: CSAGGARAFF
cdr3_nt: TGCAGTGCTGGCGGGGCTCGAGCTTTCTTT

clone_size: few
v_call: TRBV2
d_call: NA
j_call: TRBJ1-1
cdr3_aa: CASSLGWGNTEAFF
cdr3_nt: TGTGCCAGCAGCTTGGGGTGGGGGAACACTGAAGCTTTCTTT

clone_size: few
v_call: TRBV2
d_call: NA
j_call: TRBJ2-4
cdr3_aa: CASSKLVVGGGKNIQYF
cdr3_nt: TGTGCCAGCAGCAAATTGGTCGTGGGGGGAGGTAAAAACATTCAGTACTTC

clone_size: once
v_call: TRBV7-8
d_call: NA
j_call: TRBJ2-1
cdr3_aa: CASSLWTRVGDEQFF
cdr3_nt: TGTGCCAGCAGCTTGTGGACCCGGGTGGGCGATGAGCAGTTCTTC

clone_size: NA
v_call: TRBV11-1
d_call: NA
j_call: TRBJ2-2
cdr3_aa: CASSPTDTGELFF
cdr3_nt: TGTGCCAGCAGCCCTACGGACACCGGGGAGCTGTTTTTT

clone_size: NA
v_call: TRBV11-2
d_call: TRBD1
j_call: TRBJ1-1
cdr3_aa: CASSLVGQGADTEAFF
cdr3_nt: TGTGCCAGCAGCTTAGTGGGGCAGGGGGCAGACACTGAAGCTTTCTTT

clone_size: NA
v_call: TRBV27
d_call: NA
j_call: TRBJ2-5
cdr3_aa: CASRTVLQETQYF
cdr3_nt: TGTGCCAGCAGGACGGTACTGCAAGAGACCCAGTACTTC

clone_size: NA
v_call: TRBV7-8
d_call: NA
j_call: TRBJ2-7
cdr3_aa: CASSPRVVGEQYF
cdr3_nt: TGTGCCAGCAGCCCCCGGGTAGTCGGCGAGCAGTACTTC

clone_size: once
v_call: TRBV18
d_call: TRBD1
j_call: TRBJ1-2
cdr3_aa: CASSPKARAGGSDYGYTF
cdr3_nt: TGTGCCAGCTCACCAAAAGCGCGGGCAGGGGGCTCAGACTATGGCTACACCTTC

clone_size: NA
v_call: TRBV2
d_call: NA
j_call: TRBJ1-3
cdr3_aa: CASTLRLQTIYF
cdr3_nt: TGTGCCAGCACCCTGAGGTTACAGACCATATATTTT

clone_size: NA
v_call: TRBV4-2
d_call: NA
j_call: TRBJ2-3
cdr3_aa: CASSLDSGAGDTQYF
cdr3_nt: TGTGCCAGCAGCCTAGATTCAGGGGCTGGAGATACGCAGTATTTT

clone_size: NA
v_call: TRBV6-5
d_call: NA
j_call: TRBJ2-3
cdr3_aa: CASSARQSSTDTQYF
cdr3_nt: TGTGCCAGCAGCGCCCGGCAGTCTAGCACAGATACGCAGTATTTT

clone_size: NA
v_call: TRBV7-6
d_call: NA
j_call: TRBJ2-5
cdr3_aa: CASARDRAGGETQYF
cdr3_nt: TGTGCCAGCGCAAGAGACAGGGCCGGGGGAGAGACCCAGTACTTC

clone_size: few
v_call: TRBV6-5
d_call: TRBD1
j_call: TRBJ1-1
cdr3_aa: CASSYSTGSSTEAFF
cdr3_nt: TGTGCCAGCAGTTACTCGACAGGGTCCTCCACTGAAGCTTTCTTT

clone_size: NA
v_call: TRBV9
d_call: NA
j_call: TRBJ2-3
cdr3_aa: CASSVGTTDTQYF
cdr3_nt: TGTGCCAGCAGCGTCGGGACTACAGATACGCAGTATTTT

clone_size: once
v_call: TRBV18
d_call: TRBD1
j_call: TRBJ2-1
cdr3_aa: CASSPRQGANNEQFF
cdr3_nt: TGTGCCAGCTCTCCCCGACAGGGGGCTAACAATGAGCAGTTCTTC

clone_size: NA
v_call: TRBV30
d_call: NA
j_call: TRBJ1-1
cdr3_aa: CAWRYTRMNTEAFF
cdr3_nt: TGTGCCTGGAGATACACCAGGATGAACACTGAAGCTTTCTTT

clone_size: NA
v_call: TRBV11-3
d_call: TRBD1
j_call: TRBJ2-1
cdr3_aa: CASSLEGTGQRDEQFF
cdr3_nt: TGTGCCAGCAGCTTAGAGGGGACAGGGCAGAGGGATGAGCAGTTCTTC

clone_size: NA
v_call: TRBV30
d_call: NA
j_call: TRBJ2-7
cdr3_aa: CAWSVGLRSSEQYF
cdr3_nt: TGTGCCTGGAGTGTGGGACTGAGGTCCAGCGAGCAGTACTTC

clone_size: few
v_call: TRBV7-2
d_call: NA
j_call: TRBJ1-2
cdr3_aa: CASSPKGQKQVRYGYTF
cdr3_nt: TGTGCCAGCAGCCCCAAGGGTCAGAAGCAGGTTAGGTATGGCTACACCTTC

clone_size: once
v_call: TRBV6-1
d_call: TRBD1
j_call: TRBJ1-6
cdr3_aa: CATRDRLNSPLHF
cdr3_nt: TGTGCCACCCGGGACAGACTTAATTCACCCCTCCACTTT

clone_size: NA
v_call: TRBV5-6
d_call: TRBD1
j_call: TRBJ2-7
cdr3_aa: CASSFRFGTGARGSYEQYF
cdr3_nt: TGTGCCAGCAGCTTCCGTTTTGGGACAGGGGCTCGCGGCTCCTACGAGCAGTACTTC

clone_size: few
v_call: TRBV4-2
d_call: NA
j_call: TRBJ1-2
cdr3_aa: CASSQDLGLDGYTF
cdr3_nt: TGTGCCAGCAGCCAAGATCTGGGTTTGGATGGCTACACCTTC

clone_size: NA
v_call: TRBV6-6
d_call: TRBD2
j_call: TRBJ2-7
cdr3_aa: CASSTLSLAGEQYF
cdr3_nt: TGTGCCAGCAGTACTCTTTCCTTAGCGGGAGAGCAGTACTTC

clone_size: NA
v_call: TRBV5-6
d_call: NA
j_call: TRBJ1-2
cdr3_aa: CASSLDDSGPGGYTF
cdr3_nt: TGTGCCAGCAGCTTGGACGATTCAGGGCCCGGTGGCTACACCTTC

clone_size: NA
v_call: TRBV6-5
d_call: NA
j_call: TRBJ1-4
cdr3_aa: CASSYSRGPRGEKLFF
cdr3_nt: TGTGCCAGCAGTTACTCGAGAGGCCCCCGGGGTGAAAAACTGTTTTTT

clone_size: NA
v_call: TRBV27
d_call: TRBD1
j_call: TRBJ1-4
cdr3_aa: CASSSPGQGGEKLFF
cdr3_nt: TGTGCCAGCAGCTCTCCGGGACAGGGTGGTGAAAAACTGTTTTTT

clone_size: few
v_call: TRBV15
d_call: NA
j_call: TRBJ1-3
cdr3_aa: CATSRDHGGMGGNTIYF
cdr3_nt: TGTGCCACCAGCAGAGATCACGGGGGTATGGGGGGAAACACCATATATTTT

clone_size: NA
v_call: TRBV7-9
d_call: TRBD1
j_call: TRBJ2-7
cdr3_aa: CASSLGTGTYEQYF
cdr3_nt: TGTGCCAGCAGCCTTGGGACAGGGACCTACGAGCAGTACTTC

clone_size: few
v_call: TRBV2
d_call: NA
j_call: TRBJ1-1
cdr3_aa: CASKEGNGNTEAFF
cdr3_nt: TGTGCCAGCAAAGAAGGAAACGGCAACACTGAAGCTTTCTTT

clone_size: NA
v_call: TRBV7-8
d_call: TRBD1
j_call: TRBJ1-2
cdr3_aa: CASSRGQGERGYTF
cdr3_nt: TGTGCCAGCAGCCGTGGACAGGGGGAGCGTGGCTACACCTTC

clone_size: NA
v_call: TRBV6-1
d_call: NA
j_call: TRBJ1-6
cdr3_aa: CASSDRARGSPLHF
cdr3_nt: TGTGCCAGCAGTGACAGGGCACGGGGTTCACCCCTCCACTTT

clone_size: NA
v_call: TRBV2
d_call: NA
j_call: TRBJ1-4
cdr3_aa: CASLGDGATNEKLFF
cdr3_nt: TGTGCCAGCTTGGGTGACGGGGCAACTAATGAAAAACTGTTTTTT

clone_size: NA
v_call: TRBV7-6
d_call: NA
j_call: TRBJ1-3
cdr3_aa: CASSLFGNTIYF
cdr3_nt: TGTGCCAGCAGCTTATTTGGAAACACCATATATTTT

clone_size: few
v_call: TRBV5-4
d_call: NA
j_call: TRBJ1-2
cdr3_aa: CASSLAQWSYGYTF
cdr3_nt: TGTGCCAGCAGCTTGGCTCAGTGGTCCTATGGCTACACCTTC

clone_size: NA
v_call: TRBV10-3
d_call: NA
j_call: TRBJ2-3
cdr3_aa: CAIKTADTQYF
cdr3_nt: TGTGCCATCAAGACAGCAGATACGCAGTATTTT

clone_size: NA
v_call: TRBV5-1
d_call: TRBD2
j_call: TRBJ2-1
cdr3_aa: CASSNGTSGRGLFF
cdr3_nt: TGCGCCAGCAGCAACGGGACTAGCGGGAGAGGCTTGTTCTTC

clone_size: NA
v_call: TRBV5-4
d_call: TRBD2
j_call: TRBJ2-3
cdr3_aa: CASSTGLAASTDTQYF
cdr3_nt: TGTGCCAGCAGCACCGGACTAGCGGCAAGCACAGATACGCAGTATTTT

clone_size: NA
v_call: TRBV6-5
d_call: NA
j_call: TRBJ1-2
cdr3_aa: CASSAEKGYGYTF
cdr3_nt: TGTGCCAGCAGTGCTGAAAAGGGCTATGGCTACACCTTC

clone_size: NA
v_call: TRBV5-1
d_call: TRBD2
j_call: TRBJ2-1
cdr3_aa: CASSPWRGGGDNEQFF
cdr3_nt: TGCGCCAGCAGCCCCTGGCGCGGGGGAGGCGACAATGAGCAGTTCTTC

clone_size: NA
v_call: TRBV27
d_call: NA
j_call: TRBJ1-1
cdr3_aa: CASSSYRVSGTEAFF
cdr3_nt: TGTGCCAGCAGTTCTTACAGGGTGAGCGGCACTGAAGCTTTCTTT